The 32 T cell receptor beta chains below were found in one sample sequenced in a study of OX40 agonist ivuxolimab in advanced cancers. Libraries were built with the immunoSEQ multiplex PCR assay. Imported from immuneACCESS, the table was reduced by TCRdb to in-frame sequences with V and J called. These copies leave out some clones; in studies compared against another copy, an unresolved V gene accounts for under half, and the cause of the remainder is not known. Across this sample there are approximately 73,000 clones, with about nine tenths seen only once. The leading ten clones occupy approximately 1.3% of the sample. The sample here was CD4+ or CD8+ T cells sorted from blood, taken in a trial of the OX40 agonist ivuxolimab. These receptors originate from an adult with an advanced solid tumor such as melanoma, head and neck, liver or kidney cancer.

The chain carries TRBV5-1 and TRBJ1-3; 7 positions match TRBD1. The ends lost 0 bases at V and 3 bases at J; junction bases unmatched: 3. The CDR3 extends over 15 amino acids. CDR1 is SGHRS and CDR2 is YFSETQ in the germline V gene. CDR3 sequence reads: CASSLAGGGGNTIYF. The CDR3 DNA follows: TGCGCCAGCAGCTTGGCAGGGGGAGGTGGAAACACCATATATTTT.

The gene calls are TRBV10-3 and TRBJ2-7; TRBD1 agrees at 7 bases. The CDR3 length is 15 residues. Germline V lookup: CDR1 ENHRY, CDR2 SYGVKD. Unmatched junction bases numbered 10, after V lost 4 bases and J lost 4 bases. This CDR3 is CAISAGVQGLYEQYF. CDR3 DNA: TGTGCCATCAGTGCAGGCGTACAGGGGCTTTACGAGCAGTACTTC.

This clone was detected a few times. The chain joins TRBV5-6 to TRBJ1-3; 7 nucleotides match TRBD1. The germline gives CDR1 SGHDT, CDR2 YYEEEE. The CDR3 has 14 amino acids. V was clipped by 2 bases and J by 2 bases; unmatched bases: 1. This CDR3 is CASSLTGAGNTIYF. The CDR3 DNA follows: TGTGCCAGCAGCTTAACAGGGGCTGGAAACACCATATATTTT. The whole variable domain, filled in from reference TRBV5-6 and TRBJ1-3, reads DAGVTQSPTHLIKTRGQQVTLRCSPKSGHDTVSWYQQALGQGPQFIFQYYEEEERQRGNFPDRFSGHQFPNYSSELNVNALLLGDSALYLCASSLTGAGNTIYFGEGSWLTVV.

The rearrangement joins TRBV15 to TRBJ2-7; D remains unclear. The CDR3 has 15 amino acids. V was pared by 1 base and J by 2 bases, with 12 bases between. CDR1 is LNHNV and CDR2 is YYDKDF in the germline V gene (reference sequence). In DNA form, the CDR3 reads TGTGCCACCAGCAGAGGGGCCGACGGAACCTACGAGCAGTACTTC. Protein: CATSRGADGTYEQYF. Complete variable domain (other parts from reference TRBV15 and TRBJ2-7): DAMVIQNPRYQVTQFGKPVTLSCSQTLNHNVMYWYQQKSSQAPKLLFHYYDKDFNNEADTPDNFQSRRPNTSFCFLDIRSPGLGDTAMYLCATSRGADGTYEQYFGPGTRLTVT.

This clone was counted a few times. The CDR3 bases are TGCGCCAGCAGCTTTTTGAGCGGGAGACTCACCGGGGAGCTGTTTTTT. Its protein product is CASSFLSGRLTGELFF. The chain links TRBV5-1 to TRBJ2-2; 8 nucleotides agree with TRBD2. Unmatched junction bases numbered 7, after V lost 2 bases and J lost 4 bases. This CDR3 is 16 amino acids long. Germline V gene data show CDR1 as SGHRS and CDR2 as YFSETQ.

The DNA of the CDR3 is TGTGCCTGGAGTGCAGGGGGGGTAGGCTACACCTTC. This gives the protein CAWSAGGVGYTF. V is TRBV30 and J is TRBJ1-2, with 7 bases that match TRBD1. The V gene's germline CDR1 is GTSNPN and CDR2 SVGIG (reference sequence). V lost 1 base, J lost 8 bases, and 4 bases stayed unmatched. The CDR3 loop spans 12 amino acids. Filled out from reference TRBV30 and TRBJ1-2, the complete variable domain reads SQTIHQWPATLVQPVGSPLSLECTVEGTSNPNLYWYRQAAGRGLQLLFYSVGIGQISSEVPQNLSASRPQDRQFILSSKKLLLSDSGFYLCAWSAGGVGYTFGSGTRLTVV.

This chain joins TRBV5-4 and TRBJ1-2; TRBD1 aligns across 10 bases. The J segment lost 12 bases and the V segment lost 1 base, leaving 9 bases of the junction unmatched. CDR3 length: 14 amino acids. Germline CDR1 reads SGHNT; CDR2 reads YYREEE (reference sequence). The CDR3 here is CASSLIGSGTGDTF. In nucleotides, the CDR3 is TGTGCCAGCAGCTTGATCGGGTCTGGGACAGGGGACACCTTC.

The CDR3 region has the DNA TGTGCCAGCAGCTTGAACACTCCCAAAAACATTCAGTACTTC. This codes for CASSLNTPKNIQYF. The chain links TRBV5-6 to TRBJ2-4; D ambiguous. Germline values: CDR1 SGHDT, CDR2 YYEEEE. Trimming left V 1 base short and J 2 bases short, with 7 bases between. The CDR3 length is 14 residues. The full variable domain, rest sourced from reference TRBV5-6 and TRBJ2-4, is DAGVTQSPTHLIKTRGQQVTLRCSPKSGHDTVSWYQQALGQGPQFIFQYYEEEERQRGNFPDRFSGHQFPNYSSELNVNALLLGDSALYLCASSLNTPKNIQYFGAGTRLSVL.

The V and J genes are TRBV7-2 and TRBJ2-5, with 7 nucleotides matching TRBD1. V shed 5 bases, J shed 2 bases, and the junction held 8 bases outside the gene matches. In germline, CDR1 is SGHTA, CDR2 FQGNSA. The CDR3 has 15 residues. CDR3 bases: TGTGCCAGCAGCCTCTCGGCAGGGGGTCAAGAGACCCAGTACTTC. This encodes CASSLSAGGQETQYF.

The chain couples TRBV5-6 to TRBJ2-7, with 9 bases that match TRBD2. V dropped 1 base and J dropped 7; count of bases not matched to a gene: 18. The germline V gene encodes CDR1 SGHDT and CDR2 YYEEEE. The CDR3 length is 18 residues. CDR3 DNA: TGTGCCAGCAGCTTGACGGAGAAAGCGGGAGGTCCAAGAGGGGAGCAGTACTTC. This codes for CASSLTEKAGGPRGEQYF.

The V call is TRBV18, the J call TRBJ2-7; 7 nucleotides agree with TRBD1. V lost 1 base and J lost 4; bases outside the gene matches: 4. The germline gives CDR1 KGHSH, CDR2 LQKENI. This CDR3 is built from 14 residues. The CDR3 DNA follows: TGTGCCAGCTCACCACAGGGGGCGACTTACGAGCAGTACTTC. Translated, it gives CASSPQGATYEQYF.

The rearrangement joins TRBV6-1 to TRBJ1-4; TRBD1 matches at 8 bases. There are 14 residues in the CDR3. CDR1 is MNHNS and CDR2 is SASEGT in the germline V gene. V shed 8 bases, J shed 4 bases, and the junction held 6 bases outside the gene matches. The CDR3 DNA reads TGTGCCAGCGGAGGACAGGGCTATAATGAAAAACTGTTTTTT. As protein: CASGGQGYNEKLFF.

This clone was recorded a few times. This chain links TRBV10-3 with TRBJ1-5; the D is unclear. V was pared by 2 bases and J by 15 bases, with 14 bases between. Germline V gene data show CDR1 as ENHRY and CDR2 as SYGVKD. CDR3 size: 12 residues. The CDR3 loop is CAISEGPNIRHF. CDR3 DNA sequence: TGTGCCATCAGTGAGGGGCCTAATATTCGGCATTTT.

The chain recombines TRBV19 with TRBJ2-5; weak D call: TRBD2 (6 bases). Germline loops: CDR1 LNHDA, CDR2 SQIVND (reference sequence). Trimming cost V 2 bases and J 2 bases, with 12 bases left between them. This CDR3 comprises 15 residues. The CDR3 region is CASSIRAGRQETQYF. The CDR3 nucleotides are TGTGCCAGTAGTATACGAGCGGGCAGACAAGAGACCCAGTACTTC.

The chain carries TRBV28 and TRBJ2-1; a weak D match, TRBD1 (5 bases). The CDR3 consists of 14 residues. The germline V gene has CDR1 MDHEN and CDR2 SYDVKM. Trimming cost V 6 bases and J 8 bases, with 17 bases left between them. This chain's CDR3 is CASSRTPFLDEQFF. CDR3 nucleotide sequence: TGTGCCAGCAGCCGGACACCGTTTCTGGATGAGCAGTTCTTC.

The chain has TRBV5-1 and TRBJ2-5, with TRBD2 identical over 12 bases. The CDR3 consists of 17 residues. V trimming: 0 bases; J trimming: 2 bases; junction bases outside the gene matches: 5. Germline V CDR1 and CDR2: SGHRS, YFSETQ. Here the CDR3 DNA reads TGCGCCAGCAGCTTGGTGGCTAGCGGGAGGGTACAAGAGACCCAGTACTTC. Protein: CASSLVASGRVQETQYF.

The chain combines TRBV18 with TRBJ2-7; D tentatively fits TRBD1 or TRBD2 (5 bases each). Germline V gene lookup returns CDR1 KGHSH and CDR2 LQKENI. There are 14 residues in the CDR3. The V end was cut by 4 bases, the J end by 6 bases, with 16 bases between. The CDR3 reads CASSLAGTRAEQYF. The DNA of the CDR3 is TGTGCCAGCTCACTAGCCGGGACGAGAGCCGAGCAGTACTTC. Combining the CDR3 with reference TRBV18 and TRBJ2-7 gives the whole variable domain NAGVMQNPRHLVRRRGQEARLRCSPMKGHSHVYWYRQLPEEGLKFMVYLQKENIIDESGMPKERFSAEFPKEGPSILRIQQVVRGDSAAYFCASSLAGTRAEQYFGPGTRLTVT.

This sequence joins TRBV29-1 and TRBJ2-1, with D possibly matching TRBD1 (9 bases). The germline CDR1 and CDR2 sequences are SQVTM and ANQGSEA. The CDR3 is 14 residues long. Trimming cost V 6 bases and J 6 bases, with 18 bases left between them. For the CDR3, the DNA is TGCAGCGTGAGCGGGGGACAGGGTGGCAATGAGCAGTTCTTC. It specifies CSVSGGQGGNEQFF.

The chain combines TRBV5-1 with TRBJ2-7, with 8 positions matching TRBD2. J gave up 3 bases and V 2 bases, and 7 bases lay outside the gene matches. From germline, CDR1 is SGHRS and CDR2 YFSETQ. The CDR3 covers 15 residues. CDR3 in amino acids: CASSFDGGALYEQYF. CDR3 sequence (DNA): TGCGCCAGCAGCTTCGACGGGGGGGCCCTCTACGAGCAGTACTTC.

The rearrangement uses TRBV28 and TRBJ1-1; possible D gene TRBD1, 5 bases. Germline CDR1 and CDR2: MDHEN and SYDVKM. The CDR3 has 11 residues. Deletions cut 2 bases from V and 11 bases from J, with 9 bases between. CDR3 residues: CASSLRGRAFF. CDR3 coding DNA: TGTGCCAGCAGTTTACGGGGGAGGGCTTTCTTT. Complete variable domain (other parts from reference TRBV28 and TRBJ1-1): DVKVTQSSRYLVKRTGEKVFLECVQDMDHENMFWYRQDPGLGLRLIYFSYDVKMKEKGDIPEGYSVSREKKERFSLILESASTNQTSMYLCASSLRGRAFFGQGTRLTVV.

This clone was observed a handful of times. This rearrangement joins TRBV11-2 to TRBJ1-5; 10 bases align to TRBD1. From germline, CDR1 is SGHAT and CDR2 FQNNGV. The junction had 3 bases not matched to a gene; V was cut back by 5 bases and J by 8 bases. The CDR3 length is 13 residues. DNA of the CDR3: TGTGCCAGCAGCAGGGACAGGGGTGAGCCCCAGCATTTT. Protein sequence: CASSRDRGEPQHF.

The rearrangement joins TRBV7-3 to TRBJ1-6; TRBD1 matches 9 bases. The CDR3 loop spans 14 amino acids. The germline V gene encodes CDR1 SGHTA and CDR2 FQGTGA. Trimming took 5 bases from V and 9 from J; bases not matched to a gene: 5. CDR3 nucleotide sequence: TGTGCCAGCAGCGAAAAGGGACAGGGTTCACCCCTCCACTTT. Its protein product is CASSEKGQGSPLHF.

The gene calls are TRBV5-1 and TRBJ2-7, with 13 bases aligning to TRBD2. Germline lookup yields CDR1 SGHRS and CDR2 YFSETQ. V dropped 0 bases and J dropped 6; count of bases not matched to a gene: 3. This CDR3 has 15 amino acids. CDR3: CASSLARLAGGEQYF. The CDR3 region has the DNA TGCGCCAGCAGCTTGGCCAGACTAGCGGGAGGCGAGCAGTACTTC.

This clone was seen once. The rearrangement joins TRBV9 to TRBJ1-2; perhaps TRBD1 as D (6 bases). V was cut by 3 bases and J by 2 bases, with 17 bases left in between. Germline CDR1 SGDLS, CDR2 YYNGEE. The CDR3 loop spans 16 amino acids. CDR3 region: CASSASTGQANYGYTF. The CDR3 DNA is TGTGCCAGCAGCGCCTCGACAGGCCAAGCGAACTATGGCTACACCTTC. The whole variable domain, remainder taken from reference TRBV9 and TRBJ1-2, is DSGVTQTPKHLITATGQRVTLRCSPRSGDLSVYWYQQSLDQGLQFLIQYYNGEERAKGNILERFSAQQFPDLHSELNLSSLELGDSALYFCASSASTGQANYGYTFGSGTRLTVV.

The chain has TRBV18 and TRBJ1-4; TRBD1 matches at 9 bases. The CDR3 runs 15 residues. J gave up 8 bases and V 4 bases, and 8 bases lay outside the gene matches. From germline, CDR1 is KGHSH and CDR2 LQKENI. Here the CDR3 reads CASSRDTGGEEKLFF. The CDR3 nucleotides read TGTGCCAGCTCACGCGATACAGGGGGCGAAGAAAAACTGTTTTTT.

J is TRBJ2-5 and V is TRBV7-9, with TRBD2 identical over 8 bases. The CDR3 is 13 amino acids. CDR1 is SEHNR, CDR2 FQNEAQ, per germline (reference sequence). J was trimmed by 7 bases and V by 3 bases; bases with no gene match: 4. The CDR3: CASSLGLDGTQYF. In DNA, the CDR3 is TGTGCCAGCAGCTTGGGACTAGACGGGACCCAGTACTTC. The full variable domain, its missing parts supplied by reference TRBV7-9 and TRBJ2-5, is DTGVSQNPRHKITKRGQNVTFRCDPISEHNRLYWYRQTLGQGPEFLTYFQNEAQLEKSRLLSDRFSAERPKGSFSTLEIQRTEQGDSAMYLCASSLGLDGTQYFGPGTRLLVL.

The V and J genes are TRBV10-1 and TRBJ1-5, with TRBD1 matching over 7 bases. V lost 8 bases, J lost 4 bases, and 5 bases stayed unmatched. Germline V gene sequence: CDR1 WNHNN, CDR2 SYGVQD (reference sequence). The CDR3 covers 13 residues. The CDR3 loop reads CASGTAHNQPQHF. DNA of the CDR3: TGCGCCAGCGGGACAGCTCATAATCAGCCCCAGCATTTT.

This rearrangement joins TRBV15 to TRBJ2-5; D is perhaps TRBD1 (5 bases). V was trimmed by 0 bases and J by 4 bases, leaving 6 bases between them. From germline, CDR1 is LNHNV and CDR2 YYDKDF (reference sequence). The CDR3 extends over 13 amino acids. The CDR3 bases are TGTGCCACCAGCAGAGATGGGGCAGAGACCCAGTACTTC. Translated: CATSRDGAETQYF.

V and J are TRBV27 and TRBJ2-7, with 11 positions matching TRBD1. Germline trimming cut 5 bases from V and 0 bases from J; bases unmatched to any gene: 6. The V gene's germline CDR1 is MNHEY and CDR2 SMNVEV (reference sequence). The CDR3 extends over 16 amino acids. Written as DNA, the CDR3 is TGTGCCAGCAGTAAGAGGACAGGGGGCGGCTCCTACGAGCAGTACTTC. This encodes CASSKRTGGGSYEQYF.

This clone was seen once. This chain links TRBV5-1 with TRBJ1-2; 8 positions match TRBD1. V was pared by 0 bases and J by 8 bases, with 3 bases of the junction left unmatched. Germline assignment: CDR1 SGHRS and CDR2 YFSETQ. CDR3 size: 13 residues. The CDR3 sequence: CASSLEGQEGYTF. The CDR3 nucleotides are TGCGCCAGCAGCTTGGAGGGACAGGAAGGCTACACCTTC.

The chain recombines TRBV7-2 with TRBJ2-3; D assignment may be TRBD1 or TRBD2 (6 bases each). From germline, CDR1 is SGHTA and CDR2 FQGNSA. The CDR3 runs 16 residues. Between the trimmed V and J ends, which lost 5 bases and 0 bases, there was a span of 15 bases. Here the CDR3 reads CASSPTGRISTDTQYF. The CDR3 region has the DNA TGTGCCAGCAGCCCCACAGGGAGGATTAGCACAGATACGCAGTATTTT.

V is TRBV11-3 and J is TRBJ2-2; D uncertain. Trimming stripped 4 bases from V and 2 bases from J, with 2 bases between. Per germline, CDR1 SGHNT and CDR2 YENEEA. CDR3 length: 12 amino acids. The CDR3 protein is CASSYNTGELFF. The CDR3 DNA follows: TGTGCCAGCAGCTACAACACCGGGGAGCTGTTTTTT.